What follows are 18 T cell receptor beta chains derived from one specimen sequenced in a study of cytomegalovirus exposure and HLA in healthy donors. Amplification used 60 Vbeta primers and 13 Jbeta primers. This table comes from immunoSEQ multiplex PCR, and its TCRdb copy is limited to in-frame clones, with some not included. The sample lists some 150,000 clones; 50% to 75% were seen once. The specimen sequenced was PBMCs. Every receptor here comes from a woman in her sixties in good health and CMV-seropositive.

The chain uses TRBV5-6 and TRBJ1-2, with 7 positions matching TRBD1. Unmatched junction bases numbered 3, after V lost 0 bases and J lost 7 bases. Germline assignment: CDR1 SGHDT and CDR2 YYEEEE. The CDR3 spans 13 residues. The CDR3 DNA reads as TGTGCCAGCAGCTTGGGACAGGGCAGTGGCTACACCTTC. Amino acids: CASSLGQGSGYTF.

A few counts support this clone. The chain joins TRBV7-8 to TRBJ2-7; D gene uncertain. V lost 4 bases and J lost 2, with 9 bases in between. This CDR3 has 13 amino acids. From germline, CDR1 is SGHVS and CDR2 FQNEAQ. The DNA for the CDR3 is TGTGCCAGCAGCTCGGTGCGGACCTACGAGCAGTACTTC. As protein: CASSSVRTYEQYF.

This sequence joins TRBV2 and TRBJ1-1; TRBD1 is a possible D gene (6 bases). This CDR3 comprises 14 residues. V lost 3 bases to trimming and J lost 4 bases, with 12 bases between them. Germline values: CDR1 SNHLY, CDR2 FYNNEI. The CDR3: CASSEGAGGTEAFF. The CDR3 DNA reads as TGTGCCAGCAGTGAGGGGGCCGGCGGCACTGAAGCTTTCTTT.

The chain links TRBV6-5 to TRBJ2-3; TRBD2 might be the D (5 bases). The V gene lost 7 bases and the J gene lost 2 bases, with 10 bases spanning the gap. Germline values: CDR1 MNHEY, CDR2 SVGAGI. The CDR3 contains 13 residues. The CDR3 region has the DNA TGTGCCAGCACAACTAGTTACACAGATACGCAGTATTTT. Protein product: CASTTSYTDTQYF.

CDR3 in amino acids: CASSPQTGPNEKLFF. CDR3 nucleotide sequence: TGTGCCAGCAGCCCTCAGACAGGGCCTAATGAAAAACTGTTTTTT. The chain couples TRBV11-2 to TRBJ1-4; 7 bases align to TRBD1. This CDR3 has 15 amino acids. J lost 3 bases, V lost 5 bases, and 6 bases had no gene match. Germline V CDR1 and CDR2: SGHAT, FQNNGV.

This clone showed up just a few times. The sample contains more than one DNA sequence encoding this CDR3. The J gene is TRBJ1-1, the V gene TRBV7-9, with D maybe TRBD1 (6 bases). The CDR3 contains 14 residues. V lost 5 bases and J 0 bases, leaving 10 bases between the germline ends. In germline, CDR1 is SEHNR, CDR2 FQNEAQ (reference sequence). CDR3 sequence: CASSLGQMNTEAFF. CDR3 bases: TGTGCCAGCAGCCTGGGACAAATGAACACTGAAGCTTTCTTT.

V usage is TRBV19 and J usage is TRBJ2-7, with TRBD2 identical over 11 bases. V shed 7 bases and J 3 bases; nucleotides not matched to a gene: 11. Germline V lookup: CDR1 LNHDA, CDR2 SQIVND (reference sequence). CDR3 size: 16 residues. CDR3 region: CASIVSGRAVSYEQYF. CDR3 nucleotides: TGTGCCAGTATTGTTAGCGGGAGGGCCGTGAGCTACGAGCAGTACTTC.

The rearrangement joins TRBV19 to TRBJ2-1; D perhaps matches TRBD2 (6 bases). This CDR3 comprises 16 residues. The germline V and J ends were trimmed by 3 bases and 3 bases, with 15 bases remaining between them. From germline, CDR1 is LNHDA and CDR2 SQIVND (reference sequence). This CDR3 is CASSMQGGNLYNEQFF. CDR3 nucleotides: TGTGCCAGTAGTATGCAAGGAGGGAACCTCTACAATGAGCAGTTCTTC. Filled out from reference TRBV19 and TRBJ2-1, the complete variable domain reads DGGITQSPKYLFRKEGQNVTLSCEQNLNHDAMYWYRQDPGQGLRLIYYSQIVNDFQKGDIAEGYSVSREKKESFPLTVTSAQKNPTAFYLCASSMQGGNLYNEQFFGPGTRLTVL.

This chain joins TRBV19 and TRBJ2-3, with TRBD2 matching 8 bases. V dropped 5 bases and J dropped 9; count of bases not matched to a gene: 19. Germline V gene data show CDR1 as LNHDA and CDR2 as SQIVND (reference sequence). This CDR3 is built from 17 residues. The CDR3 loop reads CASSSQTSATSVETQYF. CDR3 coding DNA: TGTGCCAGTAGTTCCCAGACTAGCGCGACCTCCGTGGAAACGCAGTATTTT.

The CDR3 region is CASTRGGLAGGMVELFF. The CDR3 region has the DNA TGTGCCAGCACCCGCGGAGGGCTAGCGGGGGGGATGGTGGAGCTGTTTTTT. The chain employs TRBV28 and TRBJ2-2; 12 nucleotides align to TRBD2. Germline V gene data show CDR1 as MDHEN and CDR2 as SYDVKM. After removal of 7 bases from V and 10 bases from J, the junction contained 16 bases not matched to a gene. The CDR3 contains 17 residues. Drawing the rest from reference TRBV28 and TRBJ2-2, the complete variable domain is DVKVTQSSRYLVKRTGEKVFLECVQDMDHENMFWYRQDPGLGLRLIYFSYDVKMKEKGDIPEGYSVSREKKERFSLILESASTNQTSMYLCASTRGGLAGGMVELFFGEGSRLTVL.

With respect to this clone: The junction shows a germline mismatch at one end, possibly a read error. Written as DNA, the CDR3 is TGTGCTAGCAGCGCACAGGCAACCGGGGAGCTGTTTTTT. As protein: CASSAQATGELFF. The chain recombines TRBV7-7 with TRBJ2-2; TRBD1 is a possible D gene (5 bases). From germline, CDR1 is SSHAT and CDR2 FNYEAQ (reference sequence). The CDR3 contains 13 residues.

The V and J genes are TRBV30 and TRBJ1-2, with D perhaps TRBD1 (5 bases). Trimming shortened V by 0 bases and J by 4 bases, and 12 bases separated the two germline ends. Germline V gene data show CDR1 as GTSNPN and CDR2 as SVGIG (reference sequence). The CDR3 has 14 residues. CDR3 nucleotide sequence: TGTGCCTGGAGTGTAGCGTCAGGGTTCTATGGCTACACCTTC. It yields the protein CAWSVASGFYGYTF. Looking up the rest from reference TRBV30 and TRBJ1-2 gives the full variable domain: SQTIHQWPATLVQPVGSPLSLECTVEGTSNPNLYWYRQAAGRGLQLLFYSVGIGQISSEVPQNLSASRPQDRQFILSSKKLLLSDSGFYLCAWSVASGFYGYTFGSGTRLTVV.

V gene TRBV4-2 combines with J gene TRBJ2-5; 12 bases match TRBD2. The CDR3 loop spans 16 amino acids. V shed 3 bases, J shed 2 bases, and the junction held 4 bases outside the gene matches. The V gene's germline CDR1 is LGHNA and CDR2 YNFKEQ. CDR3 residues: CASSQSGTSGQETQYF. DNA of the CDR3: TGTGCCAGCAGCCAGTCCGGGACTAGCGGGCAAGAGACCCAGTACTTC.

The chain uses TRBV6-6 and TRBJ1-2; TRBD1 agrees at 11 bases. CDR1 and CDR2 (germline): MNHNY, SVGAGI (reference sequence). V dropped 7 bases and J dropped 2; count of bases not matched to a gene: 9. The CDR3 is 16 residues long. The CDR3 DNA reads as TGTGCCAGCATCGGGGGGGACAGGGGGATAAACTATGGCTACACCTTC. Translated, it gives CASIGGDRGINYGYTF.

The chain combines TRBV7-2 with TRBJ1-4, with 9 bases identical to TRBD1. CDR1 is SGHTA and CDR2 is FQGNSA in the germline V gene. V shed 5 bases, J shed 8 bases, and the junction held 6 bases outside the gene matches. There are 14 residues in the CDR3. The CDR3 reads CASSPRQGDEKLFF. The CDR3, as DNA: TGTGCCAGCAGCCCGAGACAGGGGGACGAAAAACTGTTTTTT.

The rearrangement joins TRBV28 to TRBJ2-7, with TRBD2 as a possible D gene (6 bases). The V gene lost 6 bases and the J gene lost 4 bases, with 16 bases spanning the gap. This CDR3 region has 14 residues. Germline loops: CDR1 MDHEN, CDR2 SYDVKM. This CDR3 reads CASSFPGTFYEQYF. The CDR3 nucleotides are TGTGCCAGCAGCTTTCCCGGGACTTTTTACGAGCAGTACTTC.

This clone was found a few times. V usage is TRBV11-2 and J usage is TRBJ1-2; possibly TRBD1 for D (6 bases). Germline CDR1 reads SGHAT; CDR2 reads FQNNGV. Trimming took off 5 bases at V and 0 bases at J, with 13 bases between the two ends. This CDR3 spans 15 amino acids. CDR3 sequence: CASSLQGIANYGYTF. The CDR3 bases are TGTGCCAGCAGCCTGCAGGGGATAGCTAACTATGGCTACACCTTC.

The CDR3 loop reads CASSMGQGYGYTF. DNA for the CDR3: TGTGCCAGCAGCATGGGACAGGGTTATGGCTACACCTTC. The V and J genes are TRBV9 and TRBJ1-2; 9 nucleotides line up with TRBD1. CDR1 SGDLS and CDR2 YYNGEE come from the germline V gene. This CDR3 contains 13 residues. Trimming took 4 bases from V and 5 from J; bases not matched to a gene: 3.